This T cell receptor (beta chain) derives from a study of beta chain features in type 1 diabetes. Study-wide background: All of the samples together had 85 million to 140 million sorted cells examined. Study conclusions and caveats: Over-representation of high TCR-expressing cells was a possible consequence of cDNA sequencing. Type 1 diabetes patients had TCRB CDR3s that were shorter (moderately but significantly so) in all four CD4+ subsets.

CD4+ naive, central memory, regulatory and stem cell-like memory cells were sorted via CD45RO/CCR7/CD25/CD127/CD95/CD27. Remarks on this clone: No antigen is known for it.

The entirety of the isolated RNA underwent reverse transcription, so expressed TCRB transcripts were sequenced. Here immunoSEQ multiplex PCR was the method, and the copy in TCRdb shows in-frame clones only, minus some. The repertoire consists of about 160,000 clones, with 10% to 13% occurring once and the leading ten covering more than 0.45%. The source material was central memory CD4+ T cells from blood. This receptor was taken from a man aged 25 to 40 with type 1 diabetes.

The CDR3 spells CASSIRQGDNQPQHF. CDR3 in DNA: TGTGCCAGTAGTATACGACAGGGCGACAATCAGCCCCAGCATTTT. This rearrangement joins TRBV19 to TRBJ1-5, with 7 bases fitting TRBD1. The ends lost 2 bases at V and 3 bases at J; junction bases unmatched: 4. In germline, CDR1 is LNHDA, CDR2 SQIVND (reference sequence). The CDR3 sequence is 15 residues long.